This T cell receptor (beta chain) emerged from a study of blood T cell repertoires in COVID-19. For the study at large: The analysed material was cDNA or gDNA that came from T cells, B-cell-depleted T cells, or PBMCs.

From germline, CDR1 is MGHDK and CDR2 SYGVNS. V lost 1 base and J lost 4, with 19 bases in between. CDR3 length: 17 amino acids. Original methodology: The authors estimated nucleated cell counts from reference gene primer amplification. The repertoire was sequenced with immunoSEQ multiplex PCR; TCRdb's copy has only in-frame clones and lacks some. D and trimming come from the DNA, and the V and J calls and clone size come from that table. The sample contains roughly 140,000 clones, 88% of which appear only once. Sequenced input: PBMCs or T cells enriched from blood (not recorded which). The J gene is TRBJ2-5, the V gene TRBV25-1, with a possible D match to TRBD2 (6 bases). This clonotype was obtained from a woman under 40 with acute COVID-19. CDR3 sequence (DNA): TGTGCCAGCAGTGAATTTGTGGGCAGGGACGGGGGAGAGACCCAGTACTTC. This translates into CASSEFVGRDGGETQYF.